This is a list of T cell receptor beta chains from one sample in a study of blood T cell repertoires in COVID-19. The method was immunoSEQ multiplex PCR; TCRdb's version includes in-frame clones alone and lacks a portion of them. Here the sample spans 55,000 to 70,000 clones, roughly 87% being singletons. The specimen was peripheral blood. All receptors derive from an elderly woman with COVID-19, enrolled during active disease. Both conserved end residues are part of each CDR3. The order of the fields is J gene, V gene, D gene, CDR3 protein. D genes are given only for firm matches.

TRBJ1-2	TRBV5-4	TRBD1	CASSLADRVLNGYTF
TRBJ1-2	TRBV29-1	.	CSVDTDGYTF
TRBJ2-1	TRBV7-9	.	CASSTVQGHNEQFF
TRBJ2-5	TRBV7-9	.	CASSPTVYQETQYF
TRBJ1-5	TRBV19	.	CASSLGPGTGGNQPQHF
TRBJ1-1	TRBV5-6	TRBD1	CASSDPTGTANTEAFF
TRBJ1-5	TRBV4-1	.	CASSQASGGQPQHF
TRBJ1-2	TRBV5-6	.	CASSLVNREHGYTF
TRBJ2-3	TRBV5-1	TRBD2	CASSAGLGGTDTQYF
TRBJ1-2	TRBV18	TRBD1	CASQPGGLYGYTF
TRBJ2-7	TRBV4-1	.	CASSQQQGFGEQYF
TRBJ2-7	TRBV19	TRBD1	CASSPGDRGEQYF
TRBJ2-7	TRBV6-5	TRBD2	CASSDRGVGEQYF
TRBJ1-5	TRBV6-5	TRBD1	CASSYSGQGKQPQHF
TRBJ2-7	TRBV7-2	TRBD2	CASSDLAGSNEQYF
TRBJ1-3	TRBV18	TRBD1	CASSPETGRNTIYF
TRBJ2-1	TRBV6-1	.	CASSEPRRNEQFF
TRBJ1-3	TRBV9	.	CASSDRDKGNTIYF
TRBJ2-1	TRBV6-5	TRBD2	CASQRGQTYNEQFF
TRBJ1-1	TRBV5-4	.	CASSLDPGGTEAFF
TRBJ1-5	TRBV10-3	.	CAISEVQGGNQPQHF
TRBJ1-1	TRBV2	.	CASSSARGNTEAFF
TRBJ2-1	TRBV18	TRBD2	CASSPLIAGGYNEQFF
TRBJ1-3	TRBV18	.	CASSAGAGNTIYF
TRBJ2-1	TRBV3-1/TRBV3-2	TRBD1	CASSLDRGFLNEQFF
TRBJ2-3	TRBV19	.	CASSFIFTRSTDTQYF
TRBJ1-5	TRBV12-5	TRBD1	CASGLTGTGGNQPQHF
TRBJ2-5	TRBV6-5	.	CASSYSFPETQYF
TRBJ2-1	TRBV7-9	.	CASSSRLPEQFF
TRBJ2-1	TRBV9	.	CASSVGVTRYNEQFF
TRBJ2-7	TRBV5-1	.	CASSLATGINEQYF
TRBJ2-6	TRBV11-2	.	CASSLVSRGLSGANVLTF
TRBJ2-3	TRBV7-6	.	CASSLATLTSTDTQYF
TRBJ2-5	TRBV19	.	CASSITERQETQYF
TRBJ2-7	TRBV2	.	CASSWGVPRYEQYF
TRBJ2-6	TRBV18	.	CASSPISGQAGANVLTF
TRBJ1-5	TRBV28	.	CASSLLQGQPQHF
TRBJ1-4	TRBV10-3	.	CAISVGQRTRNEKLFF
TRBJ2-1	TRBV7-9	.	CASSISDEQFF
TRBJ1-4	TRBV21-1	.	CASSKALSSMTNEKLFF
TRBJ1-1	TRBV14	TRBD1	CASSHGQGKAFF
TRBJ2-3	TRBV10-2	.	CASRGLLAQYF
TRBJ1-6	TRBV2	TRBD1	CASRGQGISPLHF
TRBJ1-4	TRBV14	TRBD1	CASSHSLTGRGEKLFF
TRBJ1-1	TRBV27	.	CASSPPSWYGNTEAFF
TRBJ2-5	TRBV5-1	TRBD2	CASSPAAGGYQETQYF
TRBJ1-4	TRBV19	TRBD1	CASRAWTGGDEKLFF
TRBJ1-2	TRBV6-6	.	CASSYGLVGYTF
TRBJ1-2	TRBV29-1	.	CSALGAGPGYTF
TRBJ1-2	TRBV3-1/TRBV3-2	TRBD1	CASSQGGQLRKIYGYTF
TRBJ2-1	TRBV12-3/TRBV12-4	TRBD1	CASSLALRGKFF
TRBJ1-2	TRBV30	.	CACNWGPDYGYTF
TRBJ1-1	TRBV6-5	.	CASRTPRALNTEAFF